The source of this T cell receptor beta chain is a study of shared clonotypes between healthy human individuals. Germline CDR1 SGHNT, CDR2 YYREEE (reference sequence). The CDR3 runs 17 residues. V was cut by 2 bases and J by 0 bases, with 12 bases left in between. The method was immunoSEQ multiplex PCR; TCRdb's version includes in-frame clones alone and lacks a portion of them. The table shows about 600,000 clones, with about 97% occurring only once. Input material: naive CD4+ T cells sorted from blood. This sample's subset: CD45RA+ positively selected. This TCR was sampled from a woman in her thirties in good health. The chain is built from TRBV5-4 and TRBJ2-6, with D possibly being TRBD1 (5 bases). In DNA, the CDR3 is TGTGCCAGCAGCTTAGCCACTACAGGCTCTGGGGCCAACGTCCTGACTTTC. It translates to CASSLATTGSGANVLTF. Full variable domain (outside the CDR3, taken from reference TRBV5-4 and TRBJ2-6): ETGVTQSPTHLIKTRGQQVTLRCSSQSGHNTVSWYQQALGQGPQFIFQYYREEENGRGNFPPRFSGLQFPNYSSELNVNALELDDSALYLCASSLATTGSGANVLTFGAGSRLTVL.